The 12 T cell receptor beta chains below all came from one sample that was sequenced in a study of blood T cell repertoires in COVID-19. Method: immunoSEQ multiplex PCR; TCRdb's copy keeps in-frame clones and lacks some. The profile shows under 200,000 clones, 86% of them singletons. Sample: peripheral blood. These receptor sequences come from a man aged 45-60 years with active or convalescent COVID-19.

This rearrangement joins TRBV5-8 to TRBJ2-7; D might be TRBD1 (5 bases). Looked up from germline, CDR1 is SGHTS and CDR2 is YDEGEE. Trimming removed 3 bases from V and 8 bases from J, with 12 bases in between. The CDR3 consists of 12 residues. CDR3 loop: CASSSYRTKQYF. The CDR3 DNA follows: TGTGCCAGCAGCTCGTACAGGACCAAGCAGTACTTC. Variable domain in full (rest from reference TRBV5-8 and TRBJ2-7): EAGVTQSPTHLIKTRGQQATLRCSPISGHTSVYWYQQALGLGLQFLLWYDEGEERNRGNFPPRFSGRQFPNYSSELNVNALELEDSALYLCASSSYRTKQYFGPGTRLTVT.

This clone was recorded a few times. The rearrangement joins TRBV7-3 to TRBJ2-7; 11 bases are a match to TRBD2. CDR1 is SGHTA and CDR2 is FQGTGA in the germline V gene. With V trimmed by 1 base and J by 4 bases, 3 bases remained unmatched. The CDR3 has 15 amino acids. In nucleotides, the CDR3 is TGTGCCAGCAGCTTAATCCCTAGCGGGAGGTACGAGCAGTACTTC. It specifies CASSLIPSGRYEQYF.

The CDR3 region is CASSLSRGAQGVALHF. The CDR3 region has the DNA TGTGCCAGCAGTTTATCGCGGGGGGCCCAGGGGGTGGCCCTCCACTTT. This sequence joins TRBV27 and TRBJ1-6; 7 bases map to TRBD1. The ends lost 0 bases at V and 14 bases at J; junction bases unmatched: 13. Per germline, CDR1 MNHEY and CDR2 SMNVEV (reference sequence). The CDR3 spans 16 residues.

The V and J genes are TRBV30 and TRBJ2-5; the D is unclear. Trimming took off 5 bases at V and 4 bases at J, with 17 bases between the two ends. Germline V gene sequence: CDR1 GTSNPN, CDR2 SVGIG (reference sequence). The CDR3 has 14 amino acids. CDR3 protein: CAWGNEAATETQYF. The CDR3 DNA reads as TGTGCCTGGGGGAATGAAGCCGCCACAGAGACCCAGTACTTC.

Written as DNA, the CDR3 is TGTGCCAGCAGTTACTCCACGGGACTTACGAACACTGAAGCTTTCTTT. This translates into CASSYSTGLTNTEAFF. The chain is built from TRBV6-5 and TRBJ1-1, with a possible D match to TRBD1 (5 bases). Germline loops: CDR1 MNHEY, CDR2 SVGAGI. V lost 0 bases, J lost 1 base, and 12 bases lay in between. This CDR3 is 16 amino acids long.

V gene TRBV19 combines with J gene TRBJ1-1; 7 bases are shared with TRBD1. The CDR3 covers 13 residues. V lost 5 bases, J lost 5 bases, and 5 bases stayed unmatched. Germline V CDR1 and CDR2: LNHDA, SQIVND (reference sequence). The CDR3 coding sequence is TGTGCCAGTAGTGGGGCCAGGGGGACTGAAGCTTTCTTT. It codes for CASSGARGTEAFF.

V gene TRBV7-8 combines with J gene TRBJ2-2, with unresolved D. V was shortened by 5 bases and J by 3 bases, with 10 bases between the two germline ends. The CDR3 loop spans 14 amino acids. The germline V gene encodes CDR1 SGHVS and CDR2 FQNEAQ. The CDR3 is CASSPRRDTGELFF. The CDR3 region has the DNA TGTGCCAGCAGCCCCCGCCGGGACACCGGGGAGCTGTTTTTT.

CDR3 protein: CASVGRGSPEAFF. The CDR3 DNA follows: TGTGCCAGTGTAGGCAGGGGGAGTCCTGAAGCTTTCTTT. V and J are TRBV19 and TRBJ1-1; TRBD1 agrees at 7 bases. This CDR3 has 13 amino acids. The trim removed 8 bases at V and 6 bases at J, leaving 9 bases unmatched. CDR1 is LNHDA and CDR2 is SQIVND in the germline V gene (reference sequence).

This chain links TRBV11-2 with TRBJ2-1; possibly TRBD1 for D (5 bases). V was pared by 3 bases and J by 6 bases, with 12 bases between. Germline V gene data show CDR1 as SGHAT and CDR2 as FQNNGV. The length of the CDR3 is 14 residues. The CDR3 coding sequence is TGTGCCAGCAGCTTCGCAGGCAGGGTCAATGAGCAGTTCTTC. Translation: CASSFAGRVNEQFF.

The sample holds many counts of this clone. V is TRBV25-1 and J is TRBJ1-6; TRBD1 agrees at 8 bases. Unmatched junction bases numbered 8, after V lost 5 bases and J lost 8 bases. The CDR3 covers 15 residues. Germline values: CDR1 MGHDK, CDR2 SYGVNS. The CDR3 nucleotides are TGTGCCAGCAGTTCTCGGACAGGGAAGGATTCACCCCTCCACTTT. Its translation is CASSSRTGKDSPLHF.

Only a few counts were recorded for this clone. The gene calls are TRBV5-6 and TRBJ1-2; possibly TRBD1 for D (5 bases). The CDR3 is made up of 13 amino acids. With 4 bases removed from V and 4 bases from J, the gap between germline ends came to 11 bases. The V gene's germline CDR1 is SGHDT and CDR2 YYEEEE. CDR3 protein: CASSITGSYGYTF. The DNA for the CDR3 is TGTGCCAGCAGCATAACAGGTTCCTATGGCTACACCTTC.

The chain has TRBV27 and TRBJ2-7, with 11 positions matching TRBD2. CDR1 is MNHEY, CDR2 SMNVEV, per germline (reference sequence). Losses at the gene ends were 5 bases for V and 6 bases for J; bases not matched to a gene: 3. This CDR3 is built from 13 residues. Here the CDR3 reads CASSTSGSFEQYF. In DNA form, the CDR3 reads TGTGCCAGCAGTACTAGCGGGAGTTTCGAGCAGTACTTC.